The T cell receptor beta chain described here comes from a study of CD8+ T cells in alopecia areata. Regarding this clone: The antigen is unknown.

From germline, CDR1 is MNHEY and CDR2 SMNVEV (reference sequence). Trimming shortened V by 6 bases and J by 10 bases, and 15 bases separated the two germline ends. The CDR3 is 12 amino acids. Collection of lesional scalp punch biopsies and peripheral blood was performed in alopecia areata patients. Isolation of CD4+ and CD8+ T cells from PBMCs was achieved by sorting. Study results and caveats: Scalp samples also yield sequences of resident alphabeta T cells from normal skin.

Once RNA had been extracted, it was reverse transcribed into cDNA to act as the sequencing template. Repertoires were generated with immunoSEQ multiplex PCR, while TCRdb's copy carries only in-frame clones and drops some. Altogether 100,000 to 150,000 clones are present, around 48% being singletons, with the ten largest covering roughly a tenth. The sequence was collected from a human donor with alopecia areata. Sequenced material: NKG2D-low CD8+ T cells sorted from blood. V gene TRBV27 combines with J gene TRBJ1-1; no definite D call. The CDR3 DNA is TGTGCCAGCAGGGGTGGAGCCCCGGTAGCTTTCTTT. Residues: CASRGGAPVAFF.